The entry that follows covers one T cell receptor (beta chain) sequence. What this receptor recognizes is not known. Per-base qualities were not stored, and no clone one base away is much larger. The sample originates from a study of blood T cells in healthy people across ages (dated by TCRdb to between 2014 and 2016). Regarding the complete study: In model experiments, roughly one uniquely barcoded TCR beta cDNA molecule per two T cells was captured by template switching. Using deep sequencing normalized with unique cDNA molecular identifiers, the study measured how TCR beta repertoire diversity changes with age. The donors were split into four age groups: young (average roughly 15 years), middle-aged (about 40), aged (about 56) and long-lived (more than 80). To avoid experimental bias, donors of different ages were spread randomly across the sequencing lanes. The study analyzed two additional independent replicas of 1 million unique cDNA reads from the same blood draw for two donors, one aged 18 to 30 and one aged 80 or older. Results and caveats for the whole study, not just this receptor: Since profiling was done on bulk unsorted PBMCs, naive and antigen-experienced compartments could not be conclusively compared. Compared with the aged group, more naive CD4+ T cells, fewer expanded clones and increased TCR diversity were shown by the long-lived group, suggesting age selection. As age increased, observed TCR beta diversity per million T cells dropped in a roughly linear way, and a significant reduction was already evident by age about 40. The CMV infection status of donors was not known, potentially confounding age-related changes in expanded clonotypes. There was a strong correlation between observed TCR beta diversity and the percentage of naive T cells measured by flow cytometry. Estimates of total diversity based on one million sequenced T cells were considered lower bounds and underestimates.

Library generation was performed with 5' RACE. Sequencing used an Illumina HiSeq 2500. The second PCR ran for roughly 7 to 11 cycles and used a J-beta primer mix along with a sample-barcoded 5' primer. Each TCR beta cDNA molecule received a unique molecular identifier from a template-switch 5' adaptor carrying 12 random nucleotides. Each sample yielded at least 2.5 million CDR3-containing paired-end reads. All of the RNA was converted into first-strand cDNA using the Mint cDNA synthesis kit, with a TRBC-specific oligonucleotide serving as the primer. Following uracil-DNA glycosylase treatment, all cDNA underwent a first 18-cycle PCR with the universal primers M1SS and BC2_uni_R. Concerning the study's data processing: For normalization, 1 million high-quality reads were randomly selected from each sample, with every read carrying a distinct molecular identifier. Instead of being binned into consensus sequences, reads that shared molecular identifiers were thrown out. CDR3 identification, clonotype clustering and error correction used MiTCR with a Q25 quality threshold and the strictest error-elimination algorithm. Lower-bound total TCR beta diversity was estimated with a nonparametric unseen species model using Euler transformation. TCRdb itself trimmed the public reads at Q25 with fastp, ran MiXCR and retained productive beta chains. Duplicate CDR3 protein sequences are folded into a single record with the most common DNA and genes. TCRdb's processing, not the authors', yielded these V and J calls. A total of about 640,000 distinct CDR3 sequences appear in this sample, 45% to 65% of them only once. The ten top clones hold 30% to 45% of the sample.

The germline V gene (reference sequence) yields DFQATT for CDR1 and SNEGSKA for CDR2. V trim: 0 bases; J trim: 7 bases; unmatched bases: 11. The cysteine opens and the phenylalanine closes a CDR3 of 15 amino acids. Just CDR3 DNA is preserved here, 45 bases in frame from base 1. Donors were roughly 40 systemically healthy Caucasian individuals from Russia aged roughly 6 to 90 years. Approximately 10 milliliters of peripheral blood were collected from each donor into EDTA-treated Vacutainer tubes. Ficoll-Paque density-gradient centrifugation was used to isolate PBMCs, with at least 7 million per sample. Total RNA was extracted from PBMCs with Trizol reagent, with at least 5 micrograms obtained per sample. Naive CD45RAhigh/CD27high T cell percentages were measured by flow cytometry on a PBMC aliquot from every donor.

This clonotype was obtained from a man in his 60s in good health. The receptor chain draws on TRBV20-1 and TRBJ2-5, and 7 junction bases match TRBD1. Source material: blood. The sequenced DNA: TGCAGTGCTAGAGAAAAAGGGGGCGGAGGAGGGACCCAGTACTTC. It codes for CSAREKGGGGGTQYF.